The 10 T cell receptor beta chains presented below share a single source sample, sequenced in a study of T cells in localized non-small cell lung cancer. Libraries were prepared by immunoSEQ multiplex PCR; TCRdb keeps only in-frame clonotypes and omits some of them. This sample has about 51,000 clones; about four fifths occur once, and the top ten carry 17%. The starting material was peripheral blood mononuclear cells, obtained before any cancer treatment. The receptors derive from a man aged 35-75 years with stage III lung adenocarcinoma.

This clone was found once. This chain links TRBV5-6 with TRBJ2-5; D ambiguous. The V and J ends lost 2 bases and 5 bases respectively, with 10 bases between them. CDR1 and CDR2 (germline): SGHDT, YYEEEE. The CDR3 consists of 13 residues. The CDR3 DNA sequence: TGTGCCAGCAGCTTTACTATTAGGGAGACCCAGTACTTC. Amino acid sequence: CASSFTIRETQYF.

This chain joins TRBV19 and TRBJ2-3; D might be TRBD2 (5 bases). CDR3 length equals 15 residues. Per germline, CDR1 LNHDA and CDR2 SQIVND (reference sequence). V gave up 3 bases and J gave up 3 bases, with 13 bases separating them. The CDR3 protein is CASSIGRERTDTQYF. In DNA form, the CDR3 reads TGTGCCAGTAGTATCGGACGGGAAAGGACAGATACGCAGTATTTT.

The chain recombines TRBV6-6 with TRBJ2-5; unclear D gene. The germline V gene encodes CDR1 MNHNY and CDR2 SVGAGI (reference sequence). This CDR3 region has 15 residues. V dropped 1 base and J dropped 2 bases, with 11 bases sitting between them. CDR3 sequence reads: CASSYLPGSQETQYF. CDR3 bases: TGTGCCAGCAGTTACTTGCCCGGATCACAAGAGACCCAGTACTTC.

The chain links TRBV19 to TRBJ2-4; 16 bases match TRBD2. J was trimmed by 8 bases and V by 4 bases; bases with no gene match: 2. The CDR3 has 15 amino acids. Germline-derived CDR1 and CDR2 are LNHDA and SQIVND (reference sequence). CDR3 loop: CASSTGTSGRDIQYF. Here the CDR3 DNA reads TGTGCCAGTAGTACGGGGACTAGCGGGAGGGACATTCAGTACTTC.

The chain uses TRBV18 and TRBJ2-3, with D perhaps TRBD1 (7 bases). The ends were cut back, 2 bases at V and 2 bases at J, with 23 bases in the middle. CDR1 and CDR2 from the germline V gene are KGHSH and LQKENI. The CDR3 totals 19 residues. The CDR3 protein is CASSPRGADAQGNTDTQYF. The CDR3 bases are TGTGCCAGCTCACCAAGGGGGGCTGATGCACAGGGGAACACAGATACGCAGTATTTT.

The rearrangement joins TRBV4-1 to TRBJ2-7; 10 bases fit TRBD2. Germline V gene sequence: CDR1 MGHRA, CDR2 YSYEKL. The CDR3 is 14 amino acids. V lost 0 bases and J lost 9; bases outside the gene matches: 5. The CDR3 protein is CASSQDTRLAGQYF. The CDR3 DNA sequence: TGCGCCAGCAGCCAAGACACCCGACTAGCGGGGCAGTACTTC.

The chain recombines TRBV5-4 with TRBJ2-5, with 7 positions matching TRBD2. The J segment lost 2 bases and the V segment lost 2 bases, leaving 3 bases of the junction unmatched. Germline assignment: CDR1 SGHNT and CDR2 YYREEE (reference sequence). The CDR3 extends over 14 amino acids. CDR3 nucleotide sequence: TGTGCCAGCAGCTTCGGGCGGGGGCAAGAGACCCAGTACTTC. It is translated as CASSFGRGQETQYF.

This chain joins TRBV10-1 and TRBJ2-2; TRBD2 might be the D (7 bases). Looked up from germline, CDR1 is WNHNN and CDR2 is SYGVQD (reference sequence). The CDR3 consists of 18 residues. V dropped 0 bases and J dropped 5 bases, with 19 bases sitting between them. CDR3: CASSESSRGGWDTGELFF. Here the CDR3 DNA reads TGCGCCAGCAGTGAGTCCTCTCGCGGGGGCTGGGATACCGGGGAGCTGTTTTTT.

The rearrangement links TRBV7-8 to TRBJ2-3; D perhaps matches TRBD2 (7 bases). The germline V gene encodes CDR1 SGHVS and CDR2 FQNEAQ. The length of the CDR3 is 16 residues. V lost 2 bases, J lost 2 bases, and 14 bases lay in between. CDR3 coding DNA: TGTGCCAGCAGCTTACCCGCCGGGGGGCCCACAGATACGCAGTATTTT. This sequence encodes CASSLPAGGPTDTQYF.

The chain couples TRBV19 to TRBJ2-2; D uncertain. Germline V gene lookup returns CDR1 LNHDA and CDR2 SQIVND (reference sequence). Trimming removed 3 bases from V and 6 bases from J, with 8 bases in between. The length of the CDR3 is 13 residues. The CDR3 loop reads CASSIWWAGELFF. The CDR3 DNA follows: TGTGCCAGTAGTATCTGGTGGGCCGGGGAGCTGTTTTTT.